This is a list of T cell receptor beta chains from one sample in a study of identical twins. TCRdb reprocessed the 5' RACE reads with MiXCR, giving one entry per CDR3 protein. Here the sample spans about 280,000 distinct CDR3 sequences, about 8.9% being singletons. In addition, the sample was reused for a study of yellow fever vaccine responses in identical twins.

Material for sequencing was memory (CD45RO+) T cells sorted from blood. These receptors originate from a young woman in good health. CDR3s include the opening cysteine and the closing phenylalanine or tryptophan. Fields, in order: V gene, clone size, J gene, CDR3 protein. Some rows have no size entry. The others give once, few or many, or a class for an expanded clone.

>TRBV14|many|TRBJ2-5
CASSQGLWTTQETQYF
>TRBV15|few|TRBJ1-4
CATRIGGQGLGKLFF
>TRBV6-5|few|TRBJ2-2
CASSFGQGDVTGELFF
>TRBV12-3/TRBV12-4|many|TRBJ2-1
CASRDRKLGGLEQFF
>TRBV28|few|TRBJ2-2
CASSLGTSGRRELFF
>TRBV6-1|NA|TRBJ2-3
CASSEGVLAGKKSTDTQYF
>TRBV7-9|many|TRBJ2-5
CASSLICLAGEEETQYF
>TRBV6-2/TRBV6-3|few|TRBJ1-1
CASSYTRTSDTEAFF
>TRBV7-2|few|TRBJ2-1
CASSFGLAFREQFF
>TRBV20-1|few|TRBJ2-1
CSARDRSSGYYSYNEQFF
>TRBV11-2|few|TRBJ2-7
CASSVWGYEQYF
>TRBV2|many|TRBJ2-1
CASIPRSRNEQFF
>TRBV21-1|few|TRBJ2-7
CASSLRWWDSYEQYF
>TRBV20-1|few|TRBJ1-5
CSASTGGSNQPQHF
>TRBV5-6|few|TRBJ2-5
CASSWGVPETQYF
>TRBV28|many|TRBJ1-2
CASKQGSNYGYTF
>TRBV25-1|many|TRBJ2-1
CASSEVGTGKVNEQFF
>TRBV10-3|NA|TRBJ2-3
CAISDPRAGKNLSTDTQYF
>TRBV2|NA|TRBJ2-1
CASRGDRVSYNEQFF
>TRBV11-1|NA|TRBJ1-1
CASSLRAGMNTEAFF
>TRBV7-9|many|TRBJ2-3
CASSHMTTGGSTDTQYF
>TRBV20-1|few|TRBJ2-7
CSAGEGPKQYF